Reported below is one TCR beta chain. Its target is not known. CDR3 length: 16 residues. The V end was cut by 0 bases, the J end by 7 bases, with 17 bases between. Germline values: CDR1 SGDLS, CDR2 YYNGEE. The data derive from a study of long-term antiretroviral therapy in people with HIV. Whole-study findings and limits: Repertoire composition at all time points was dominated by clones that had expanded before ART. ART adherence, viral resistance and therapy changes went unrecorded.

The libraries were made with immunoSEQ v3.0 at survey level. Measured with immunoSEQ multiplex PCR; TCRdb has only the in-frame clones, and not every one. The sample consists of 26,000 or so clones, approximately 88% of them appearing once. This material consisted of unsorted PBMCs, taken 0.5 years after starting antiretroviral therapy. This chain joins TRBV9 and TRBJ2-1; D is perhaps TRBD2 (6 bases). This TCR was recovered from a woman under 30 with HIV. The CDR3 coding sequence is TGTGCCAGCAGCGTAGCTATGAGGGTCGGAGGGAATGAGCAGTTCTTC. It specifies CASSVAMRVGGNEQFF.